This T cell receptor (beta chain) was recovered during a study of identical twins. The study, taken as a whole, reports: Surplus twin overlap in beta out-of-frame sequences was less pronounced. Compared with models, monozygotic twins showed more out-of-frame TCR alpha sharing.

Healthy Caucasians alone served as donors. With respect to this clonotype: Its antigen remains unknown.

The cDNA had a unique molecular identifier and a template-switch universal primer site. A single record per CDR3 protein comes from TCRdb applying MiXCR to the 5' RACE reads. The sample gives 350,000 to 450,000 distinct CDR3 sequences, around 18% of which show up once; roughly an eighth is in the top ten. Trimming removed 6 bases from V and 0 bases from J; junction bases left unmatched: 3. The CDR3 is 14 residues long. Germline assignment: CDR1 DFQATT and CDR2 SNEGSKA (reference sequence). This receptor was taken from a man aged 45-65 years in good health. The chain recombines TRBV20-1 with TRBJ1-5, with 9 bases aligning to TRBD1. Material: naive T cells sorted from blood. CDR3 residues: CSADRGTSNQPQHF. The DNA of the CDR3 is TGCAGTGCGGACAGGGGAACTAGCAATCAGCCCCAGCATTTT.